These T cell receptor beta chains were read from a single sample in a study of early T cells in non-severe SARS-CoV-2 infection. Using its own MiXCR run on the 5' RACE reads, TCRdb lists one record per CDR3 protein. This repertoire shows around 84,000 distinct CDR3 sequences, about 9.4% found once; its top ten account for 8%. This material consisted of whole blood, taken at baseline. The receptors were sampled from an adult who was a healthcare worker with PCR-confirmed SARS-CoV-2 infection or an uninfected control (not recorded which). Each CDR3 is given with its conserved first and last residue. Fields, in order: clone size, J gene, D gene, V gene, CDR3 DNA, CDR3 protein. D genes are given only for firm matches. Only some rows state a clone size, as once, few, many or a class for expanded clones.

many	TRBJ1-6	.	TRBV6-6	TGTGCCAGCAGGGTCACATTAGATAATTCACCCCTCCACTTT	CASRVTLDNSPLHF
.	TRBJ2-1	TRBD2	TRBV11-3	TGTGCCAGCAGCTTCCGGGCGGGAGGAGGGATGGATGAGCAGTTCTTC	CASSFRAGGGMDEQFF
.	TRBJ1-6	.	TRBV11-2	TGTGCCAGCAGCTTAGAGTGGGGGAAGTCCTATAATTCACCCCTCCACTTT	CASSLEWGKSYNSPLHF
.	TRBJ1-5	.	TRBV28	TGTGCCAGCAGTTCGTGGAACAGGGTTTATCAGCCCCAGCATTTT	CASSSWNRVYQPQHF
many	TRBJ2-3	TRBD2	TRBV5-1	TGCGCCAGCAGCTTCGACCCGAGCGGGAGGAGCACAGATACGCAGTATTTT	CASSFDPSGRSTDTQYF
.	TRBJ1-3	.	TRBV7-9	TGTGCCAGCAGCTCCCGGAAGAACGGTGGAAACACCATATATTTT	CASSSRKNGGNTIYF
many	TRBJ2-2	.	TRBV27	TGTGCCAGCAGTTTATCGAGGGTTTCCACCGGGGAGCTGTTTTTT	CASSLSRVSTGELFF
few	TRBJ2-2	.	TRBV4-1	TGCGCCAGCAGCCAAGGGCCCACGGCCGGGGAGCTGTTTTTT	CASSQGPTAGELFF
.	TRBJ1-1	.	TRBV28	TGTGCCAGCTCCAAACAGGGTAGGACTGAAGCTTTCTTT	CASSKQGRTEAFF
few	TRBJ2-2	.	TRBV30	TGTGCCTGGAGTGTACCGGGTCGCACCGGGGAGCTGTTTTTT	CAWSVPGRTGELFF
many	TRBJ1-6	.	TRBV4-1	TGCGCCAGCAGCGAAATCCATTCACCCCTCCACTTT	CASSEIHSPLHF
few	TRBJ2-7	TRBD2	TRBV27	TGTGCCAGCAGTTTTGGGCTAGCGGGTTACGAGCAGTACTTC	CASSFGLAGYEQYF
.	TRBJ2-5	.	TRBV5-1	TGCGCCAGCAGCTTGGAGGCCAGCCAAGAGACCCAGTACTTC	CASSLEASQETQYF
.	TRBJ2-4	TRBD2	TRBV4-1	TGCGCCAGCAGCCAAACTAGCGGGATTCTAGCCAAAAACATTCAGTACTTC	CASSQTSGILAKNIQYF
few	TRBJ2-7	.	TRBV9	TGTGCCAGCAGCCCCCACGGTGGAGGGGCTCCCTACGAGCAGTACTTC	CASSPHGGGAPYEQYF
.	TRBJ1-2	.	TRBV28	TGTGCCAGCAGTCCCCTCTTGACAGCTAACTATGGCTACACCTTC	CASSPLLTANYGYTF
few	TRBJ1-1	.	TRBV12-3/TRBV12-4	TGTGCCAGCAGTTTAGGGGCTACAGGGGAAGCTTTCTTT	CASSLGATGEAFF
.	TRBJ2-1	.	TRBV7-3	TGTGCCAGCAGCTTTAATCAAGAAGTGGGTGAGCAGTTCTTC	CASSFNQEVGEQFF
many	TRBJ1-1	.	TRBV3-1	TGTGCCAGCAGCTTTGGGCCGAACACTGAAGCTTTCTTT	CASSFGPNTEAFF
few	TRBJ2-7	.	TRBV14	TGTGCCAGCAGCCCTACCGGGGGTGCGGGCGAGCAGTACTTC	CASSPTGGAGEQYF
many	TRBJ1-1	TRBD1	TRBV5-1	TGCGCCAGCAGCATACACAGGGGGCAGAACACTGAAGCTTTCTTT	CASSIHRGQNTEAFF
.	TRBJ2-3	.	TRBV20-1	TGCAGTGCAGGAAGGGCTAGCGGCACAGATACGCAGTATTTT	CSAGRASGTDTQYF
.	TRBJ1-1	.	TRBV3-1	TGTGCCAGCAGCCAAGTTTCGGGCTTCACTGAAGCTTTCTTT	CASSQVSGFTEAFF
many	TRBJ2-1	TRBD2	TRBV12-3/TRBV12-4	TGTGCTTCCGGGGGGAGTACTTACAATGAGCAGTTCTTC	CASGGSTYNEQFF
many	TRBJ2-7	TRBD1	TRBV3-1	TGTGCCAGCAGCCAGGACGACAGGGCCGGGCAGTACTTC	CASSQDDRAGQYF
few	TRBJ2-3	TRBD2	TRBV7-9	TGTGCCACCGACTTGGGACTAGCGGGAGCAGATACGCAGTATTTT	CATDLGLAGADTQYF
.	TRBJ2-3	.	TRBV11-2	TGTGCCAGCACCGACCTGCGAAAAACAGATACGCAGTATTTT	CASTDLRKTDTQYF
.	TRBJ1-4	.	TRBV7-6	TGTGCCAGCAGCTTGGGGCAAGTGGAGGAAAAACTGTTTTTT	CASSLGQVEEKLFF
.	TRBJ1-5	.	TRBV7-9	TGTGCCAGCAGCTTATGGAGCAATCAGCCCCAGCATTTT	CASSLWSNQPQHF
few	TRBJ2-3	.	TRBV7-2	TGTGCCAGCAGCTTAGATCTAACGAGGCCAGATACGCAGTATTTT	CASSLDLTRPDTQYF
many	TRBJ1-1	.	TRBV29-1	TGCAGCGTTGAAGATAGGGGAGGGGCGGCGGTCACTGAAGCTTTCTTT	CSVEDRGGAAVTEAFF
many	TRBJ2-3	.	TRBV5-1	TGCGCCAGCAGCTTGGGTAGTGGGGTGAAAGATACGCAGTATTTT	CASSLGSGVKDTQYF
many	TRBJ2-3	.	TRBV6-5	TGTGCCAGCAGTTTTACTAGCACTAGCACAGATACGCAGTATTTT	CASSFTSTSTDTQYF
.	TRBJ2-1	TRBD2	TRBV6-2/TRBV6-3	TGTGCCAGCAGTTGGATAGCGGGAGCGGGTTACAATGAGCAGTTCTTC	CASSWIAGAGYNEQFF
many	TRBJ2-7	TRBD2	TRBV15	TGTGCCACCAGCAGAACATTAAGCGGGATACGCGCCTACGAGCAGTACTTC	CATSRTLSGIRAYEQYF